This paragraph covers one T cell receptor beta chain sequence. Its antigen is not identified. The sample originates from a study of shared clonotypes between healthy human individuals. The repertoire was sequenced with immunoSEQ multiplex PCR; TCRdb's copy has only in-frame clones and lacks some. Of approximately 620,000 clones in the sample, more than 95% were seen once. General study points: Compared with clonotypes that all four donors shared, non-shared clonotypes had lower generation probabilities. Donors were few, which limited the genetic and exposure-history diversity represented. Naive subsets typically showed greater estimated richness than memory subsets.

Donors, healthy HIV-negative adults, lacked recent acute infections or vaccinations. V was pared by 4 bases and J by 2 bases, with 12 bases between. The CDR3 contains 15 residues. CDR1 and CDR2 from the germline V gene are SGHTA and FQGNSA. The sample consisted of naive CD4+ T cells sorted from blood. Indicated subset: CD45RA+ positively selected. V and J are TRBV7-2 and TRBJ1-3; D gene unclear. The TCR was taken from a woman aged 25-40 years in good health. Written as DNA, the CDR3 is TGTGCCAGCAGCTCCAATGATCTAGCTGGAAACACCATATATTTT. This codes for CASSSNDLAGNTIYF.